This T cell receptor beta chain was sequenced during a study of beta chain features in type 1 diabetes. Notes on the study in general: Shortening that was moderate but significant affected the TCRB CDR3s of Type 1 diabetes patients in all four CD4+ subsets.

Since all of the isolated RNA was reverse transcribed, expressed TCRB transcripts were what got sequenced. Libraries were prepared by immunoSEQ multiplex PCR; TCRdb keeps only in-frame clonotypes and omits some of them. The sample carries hundreds of thousands of clones, roughly an eighth recorded once. This clone was picked up a small number of times. Its antigen is undetermined. The sample carries other DNA sequences with the same CDR3. V lost 0 bases to trimming and J lost 4 bases, with 7 bases between them. The V gene's germline CDR1 is SGHTA and CDR2 FQGNSA. This CDR3 comprises 14 residues. This TCR was sampled from a man between 18 and 35 years old with type 1 diabetes. Sequenced input: naive CD4+ T cells from blood. The V gene is TRBV7-2, the J gene TRBJ2-1; tentative D call: TRBD2 (6 bases). The CDR3 DNA reads TGTGCCAGCAGCTTAGCGGGGGGTTACAATGAGCAGTTCTTC. This encodes CASSLAGGYNEQFF.